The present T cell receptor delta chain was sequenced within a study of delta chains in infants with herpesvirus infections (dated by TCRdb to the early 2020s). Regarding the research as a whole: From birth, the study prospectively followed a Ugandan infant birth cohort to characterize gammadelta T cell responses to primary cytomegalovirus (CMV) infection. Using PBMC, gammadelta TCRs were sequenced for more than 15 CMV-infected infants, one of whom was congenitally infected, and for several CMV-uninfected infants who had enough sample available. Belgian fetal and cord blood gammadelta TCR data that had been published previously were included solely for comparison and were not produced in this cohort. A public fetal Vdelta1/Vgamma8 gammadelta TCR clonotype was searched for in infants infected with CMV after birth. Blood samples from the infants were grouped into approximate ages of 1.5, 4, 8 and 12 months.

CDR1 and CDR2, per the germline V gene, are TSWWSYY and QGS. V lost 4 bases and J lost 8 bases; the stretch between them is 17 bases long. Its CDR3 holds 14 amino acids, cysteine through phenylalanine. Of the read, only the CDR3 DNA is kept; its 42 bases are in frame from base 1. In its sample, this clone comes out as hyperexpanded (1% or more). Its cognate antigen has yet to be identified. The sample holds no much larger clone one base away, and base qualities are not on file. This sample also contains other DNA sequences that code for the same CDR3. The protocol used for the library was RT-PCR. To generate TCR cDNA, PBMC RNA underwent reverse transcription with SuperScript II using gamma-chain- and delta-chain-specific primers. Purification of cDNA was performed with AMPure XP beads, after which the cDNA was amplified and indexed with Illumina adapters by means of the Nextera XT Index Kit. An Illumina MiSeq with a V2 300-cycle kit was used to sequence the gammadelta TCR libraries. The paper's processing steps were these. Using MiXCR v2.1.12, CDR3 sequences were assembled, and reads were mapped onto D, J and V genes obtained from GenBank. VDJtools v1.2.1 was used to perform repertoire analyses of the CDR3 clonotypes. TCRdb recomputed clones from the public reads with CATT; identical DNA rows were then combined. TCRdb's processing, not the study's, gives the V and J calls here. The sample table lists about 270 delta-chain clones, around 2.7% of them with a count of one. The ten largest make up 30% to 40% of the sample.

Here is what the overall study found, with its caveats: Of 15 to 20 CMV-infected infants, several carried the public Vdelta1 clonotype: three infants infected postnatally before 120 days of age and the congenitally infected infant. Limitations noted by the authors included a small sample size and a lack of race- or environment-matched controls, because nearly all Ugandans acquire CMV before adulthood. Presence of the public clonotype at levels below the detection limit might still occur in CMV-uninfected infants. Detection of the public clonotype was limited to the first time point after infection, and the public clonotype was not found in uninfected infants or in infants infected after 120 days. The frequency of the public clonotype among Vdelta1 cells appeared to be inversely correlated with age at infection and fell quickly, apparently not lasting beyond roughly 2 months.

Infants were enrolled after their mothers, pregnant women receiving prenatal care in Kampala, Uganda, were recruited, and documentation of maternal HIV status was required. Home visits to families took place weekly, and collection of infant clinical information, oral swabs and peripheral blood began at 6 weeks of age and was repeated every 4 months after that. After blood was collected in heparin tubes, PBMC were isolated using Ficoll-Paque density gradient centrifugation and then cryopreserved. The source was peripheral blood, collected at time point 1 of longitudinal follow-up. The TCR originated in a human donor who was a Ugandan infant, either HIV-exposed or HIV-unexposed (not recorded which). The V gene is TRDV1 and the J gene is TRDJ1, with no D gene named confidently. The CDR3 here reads CALGARHRPTKLIF. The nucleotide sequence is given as TGTGCTCTTGGGGCCCGTCACCGTCCCACAAAACTCATCTTT.